This entry is about one TCR beta chain. This CDR3 is 16 amino acids long. V gave up 1 base and J gave up 2 bases; unmatched junction bases: 4. The germline V gene encodes CDR1 MNHNS and CDR2 SASEGT. These data come from a study of T cell changes during pregnancy in multiple sclerosis. The data were produced by immunoSEQ multiplex PCR, yet TCRdb's version contains in-frame clones alone and is incomplete. This sample carries around 92,000 clones, almost 95% of them seen once, and the ten largest clones take roughly 2.2%. This clonotype was sampled from a female donor with multiple sclerosis, enrolled in a pregnancy study. The source was peripheral blood, collected in the third trimester of pregnancy. The chain recombines TRBV6-1 with TRBJ2-3, with TRBD2 identical over 9 bases. The CDR3 loop reads CASSEVGTSPTDTQYF. DNA of the CDR3: TGTGCCAGCAGTGAAGTTGGGACTAGCCCCACAGATACGCAGTATTTT.